Presented here are 26 T cell receptor beta chains from one specimen sequenced in a study of cytomegalovirus exposure and HLA in healthy donors. The PCR made use of 60 Vbeta and 13 Jbeta primers. Measured with immunoSEQ multiplex PCR; TCRdb has only the in-frame clones, and not every one. The sample consists of 30,000 to 40,000 clones, approximately 75% of them appearing once. Source material: PBMCs. Receptors originate from a middle-aged man in good health and CMV-seronegative.

This clone was seen just once. The chain recombines TRBV5-1 with TRBJ2-5; a possible D gene is TRBD2 (6 bases). V lost 1 base and J 5 bases, leaving 15 bases between the germline ends. Germline assignment: CDR1 SGHRS and CDR2 YFSETQ. The CDR3 is 15 amino acids. In DNA, the CDR3 is TGCGCCAGCAGCTTGTCTGGAGGGGACGGGGAGACCCAGTACTTC. Residues: CASSLSGGDGETQYF.

Only a few counts were recorded for this clone. The genes are TRBV7-2 and TRBJ2-6; 7 nucleotides agree with TRBD1. J was trimmed by 2 bases and V by 2 bases; bases with no gene match: 0. CDR1 and CDR2 from the germline V gene are SGHTA and FQGNSA. CDR3 length equals 15 residues. CDR3 residues: CASSLQGAGANVLTF. The CDR3 region has the DNA TGTGCCAGCAGCTTACAGGGGGCTGGGGCCAACGTCCTGACTTTC.

This chain connects TRBV7-6 to TRBJ1-1, with 11 bases that match TRBD1. CDR1 and CDR2 from the germline V gene are SGHVS and FNYEAQ. V lost 2 bases and J lost 5; bases outside the gene matches: 10. There are 17 residues in the CDR3. CDR3 nucleotides: TGTGCCAGCAGCTTATCGATTGGGACAGGGGGTATTACTGAAGCTTTCTTT. It is translated as CASSLSIGTGGITEAFF.

This clone has a single count. The chain is built from TRBV4-2 and TRBJ1-4, with no clear D. The CDR3 is 15 amino acids. Germline-derived CDR1 and CDR2 are LGHNA and YNFKEQ. With 0 bases removed from V and 7 bases from J, the gap between germline ends came to 12 bases. The CDR3 here is CASSQEGGKREKLFF. The CDR3 DNA is TGTGCCAGCAGCCAAGAAGGCGGGAAACGTGAAAAACTGTTTTTT.

CDR3 loop: CASSGIQYQETQYF. The CDR3 DNA follows: TGTGCCAGCAGTGGAATTCAGTACCAAGAGACCCAGTACTTC. The chain joins TRBV2 to TRBJ2-5; D uncertain. This CDR3 has 14 residues. V was cut by 4 bases and J by 0 bases, with 9 bases left in between. The germline V gene encodes CDR1 SNHLY and CDR2 FYNNEI. Variable domain in full (rest from reference TRBV2 and TRBJ2-5): EPEVTQTPSHQVTQMGQEVILRCVPISNHLYFYWYRQILGQKVEFLVSFYNNEISEKSEIFDDQFSVERPDGSNFTLKIRSTKLEDSAMYFCASSGIQYQETQYFGPGTRLLVL.

The chain uses TRBV7-9 and TRBJ2-1, with D unresolved. This CDR3 is 13 amino acids long. Germline V gene lookup returns CDR1 SEHNR and CDR2 FQNEAQ (reference sequence). Trimming took off 1 base at V and 5 bases at J, with 6 bases between the two ends. CDR3 sequence reads: CASSLVLDNEQFF. CDR3 coding DNA: TGTGCCAGCAGCTTAGTACTGGACAATGAGCAGTTCTTC.

The J gene is TRBJ1-4, the V gene TRBV27; D gene ambiguous. V lost 6 bases and J 5 bases, leaving 13 bases between the germline ends. Germline V gene sequence: CDR1 MNHEY, CDR2 SMNVEV (reference sequence). The CDR3 is made up of 14 amino acids. The chain's CDR3 is CASSLTLWNEKLFF. The CDR3 DNA is TGTGCCAGCAGCCTCACTTTGTGGAATGAAAAACTGTTTTTT.

The V call is TRBV7-9, the J call TRBJ2-5; D may be TRBD2 (6 bases). Germline V gene data show CDR1 as SEHNR and CDR2 as FQNEAQ (reference sequence). The CDR3 is 14 residues long. V was trimmed by 3 bases and J by 5 bases, leaving 13 bases between them. The chain's CDR3 is CASSFQNGRETQYF. DNA for the CDR3: TGTGCCAGCAGCTTCCAAAATGGGAGGGAGACCCAGTACTTC.

This rearrangement joins TRBV7-2 to TRBJ2-1, with D unresolved. The CDR3 spans 12 residues. Germline CDR1 SGHTA, CDR2 FQGNSA. The V end lost 5 bases, the J end lost 8 bases, and 10 bases lay between the germline ends. The CDR3 protein is CASSLRLHEQFF. In DNA form, the CDR3 reads TGTGCCAGCAGCCTAAGACTCCATGAGCAGTTCTTC. Using reference TRBV7-2 and TRBJ2-1 for the parts outside the CDR3, the full variable domain is GAGVSQSPSNKVTEKGKDVELRCDPISGHTALYWYRQSLGQGLEFLIYFQGNSAPDKSGLPSDRFSAERTGGSVSTLTIQRTQQEDSAVYLCASSLRLHEQFFGPGTRLTVL.

This rearrangement joins TRBV6-5 to TRBJ1-4; the D is unclear. CDR1 is MNHEY, CDR2 SVGAGI, per germline. V was pared by 2 bases and J by 7 bases, with 11 bases between. The CDR3 totals 14 residues. The CDR3: CASSYLESGEKLFF. The CDR3 bases are TGTGCCAGCAGTTACCTGGAGTCCGGTGAAAAACTGTTTTTT.

This chain connects TRBV7-9 to TRBJ1-1; a weak D match, TRBD1 (6 bases). V lost 5 bases, J lost 7 bases, and 20 bases lay in between. The CDR3 is 15 residues long. The V gene's germline CDR1 is SEHNR and CDR2 FQNEAQ (reference sequence). The CDR3 region has the DNA TGTGCCAGCAGCCGAATTGCAGGACAGTCTTTTGAAGCTTTCTTT. It translates to CASSRIAGQSFEAFF.

The chain is built from TRBV2 and TRBJ2-1; 10 bases are a match to TRBD1. The germline CDR1 and CDR2 sequences are SNHLY and FYNNEI. This CDR3 is built from 15 residues. V gave up 5 bases and J gave up 6 bases; unmatched junction bases: 7. CDR3 bases: TGTGCCAGCAGTCAAGGGACAGGGGTATTCAATGAGCAGTTCTTC. Translating it yields CASSQGTGVFNEQFF.

The rearrangement links TRBV2 to TRBJ2-2; possible D gene TRBD1, 6 bases. Germline V lookup: CDR1 SNHLY, CDR2 FYNNEI. This CDR3 region has 19 residues. Trimming shortened V by 0 bases and J by 2 bases, and 19 bases separated the two germline ends. In DNA form, the CDR3 reads TGTGCCAGCAGTGAAGCGCTTGGCAGGGGTTGGGGAAACACCGGGGAGCTGTTTTTT. Protein: CASSEALGRGWGNTGELFF.

This clone occurred a few times. The CDR3 loop reads CASSHDRDLDPDEQFF. The CDR3 DNA reads as TGCGCCAGCAGCCACGACAGGGACCTGGACCCCGATGAGCAGTTCTTC. The chain combines TRBV4-1 with TRBJ2-1; 7 bases are a match to TRBD1. CDR1 is MGHRA, CDR2 YSYEKL, per germline. CDR3 length: 16 amino acids. Trimming at V came to 3 bases and at J to 8 bases, leaving 13 bases not matched to a gene.

The rearrangement links TRBV29-1 to TRBJ2-5; D not resolved. The V end was cut by 6 bases, the J end by 1 base, with 12 bases between. CDR1 SQVTM and CDR2 ANQGSEA come from the germline V gene. CDR3 length: 13 amino acids. CDR3 sequence (DNA): TGCAGCGTCTCTCAACTACCCCAAGAGACCCAGTACTTC. Translation: CSVSQLPQETQYF. The full variable domain, in which reference TRBV29-1 and TRBJ2-5 provide the parts outside the CDR3, is SAVISQKPSRDICQRGTSLTIQCQVDSQVTMMFWYRQQPGQSLTLIATANQGSEATYESGFVIDKFPISRPNLTFSTLTVSNMSPEDSSIYLCSVSQLPQETQYFGPGTRLLVL.

The gene calls are TRBV14 and TRBJ2-7; 7 bases are shared with TRBD1. Losses at the gene ends were 4 bases for V and 3 bases for J; bases not matched to a gene: 6. The germline gives CDR1 SGHDN, CDR2 FVKESK. This CDR3 has 14 amino acids. In nucleotides, the CDR3 is TGTGCCAGCAGCCTGACAGGGATTTACTACGAGCAGTACTTC. Translation: CASSLTGIYYEQYF.

The rearrangement uses TRBV30 and TRBJ1-6, with D possibly TRBD1 on 5 matching bases. Trimming shortened V by 3 bases and J by 8 bases, and 8 bases separated the two germline ends. The CDR3 length is 12 residues. Germline V CDR1 and CDR2: GTSNPN, SVGIG (reference sequence). The CDR3 region has the DNA TGTGCCTGGAGGACAGAGGATTCACCCCTCCACTTT. Translated, it gives CAWRTEDSPLHF.

This clone has more than one count but fewer than ten. The chain is built from TRBV5-6 and TRBJ2-3, with a possible D match to TRBD2 (6 bases). The length of the CDR3 is 16 residues. In germline, CDR1 is SGHDT, CDR2 YYEEEE. The ends were cut back, 3 bases at V and 6 bases at J, with 20 bases in the middle. The chain's CDR3 is CASSSVRDSYVDTQYF. In DNA form, the CDR3 reads TGTGCCAGCAGCTCAGTCCGGGACTCCTATGTGGATACGCAGTATTTT.

The J gene is TRBJ2-1, the V gene TRBV7-9, with D unclear. Germline V gene sequence: CDR1 SEHNR, CDR2 FQNEAQ (reference sequence). Deletions cut 0 bases from V and 8 bases from J, with 8 bases between. The CDR3 covers 13 residues. The DNA of the CDR3 is TGTGCCAGCAGCTTAGCTAGTATGGATGAGCAGTTCTTC. This codes for CASSLASMDEQFF.

The chain links TRBV25-1 to TRBJ2-1, with D possibly matching TRBD1 (6 bases). The CDR3 has 15 amino acids. The germline V gene encodes CDR1 MGHDK and CDR2 SYGVNS. V dropped 6 bases and J dropped 6 bases, with 18 bases sitting between them. The CDR3 loop reads CASSRGRGDTNEQFF. CDR3 sequence (DNA): TGTGCCAGCAGCCGGGGCAGGGGCGATACCAATGAGCAGTTCTTC.

The chain has TRBV29-1 and TRBJ2-7, with D maybe TRBD1 (5 bases). CDR3 size: 14 residues. Trimming cost V 4 bases and J 4 bases, with 17 bases left between them. Germline values: CDR1 SQVTM, CDR2 ANQGSEA. In DNA, the CDR3 is TGCAGCGTTGCAGCTCAGGGTATAAAATACGAGCAGTACTTC. Translated: CSVAAQGIKYEQYF.

The genes are TRBV27 and TRBJ2-5, with TRBD1 as a possible D gene (5 bases). With the DNA end fitting TRBJ2-7 better, the J assignment may be wrong. This CDR3 has 14 amino acids. Germline assignment: CDR1 MNHEY and CDR2 SMNVEV (reference sequence). The CDR3 sequence: CASSLTGPSYEQYF. CDR3 in DNA: TGTGCCAGCAGTTTAACAGGCCCTTCCTACGAGCAGTACTTC.

This chain connects TRBV30 to TRBJ1-5; D is undetermined. The germline gives CDR1 GTSNPN, CDR2 SVGIG (reference sequence). V shed 1 base and J shed 0 bases, with 10 bases lying between them. This CDR3 contains 15 residues. The CDR3 DNA reads as TGTGCCTGGAGTGGTCGGGGAAATAGCAATCAGCCCCAGCATTTT. It specifies CAWSGRGNSNQPQHF.

Only a few counts were recorded for this clone. The rearrangement links TRBV9 to TRBJ2-3, with 12 bases fitting TRBD2. Trimming took 3 bases from V and 5 from J; bases not matched to a gene: 10. The CDR3 runs 17 residues. CDR1 is SGDLS, CDR2 YYNGEE, per germline. CDR3 residues: CASSATLAGGARDTQYF. The DNA for the CDR3 is TGTGCCAGCAGCGCCACGCTAGCGGGGGGGGCCAGAGATACGCAGTATTTT.

This clone has only a few counts. The CDR3 DNA is TGTGCCATCAGTACCAGACAGGTCACCAATGAGCAGTTCTTC. The encoded protein is CAISTRQVTNEQFF. V gene TRBV10-3 combines with J gene TRBJ2-1, with D maybe TRBD1 (6 bases). V was clipped by 5 bases and J by 6 bases, with 14 bases between them. Germline assignment: CDR1 ENHRY and CDR2 SYGVKD. The CDR3 has 14 amino acids.

The chain joins TRBV28 to TRBJ1-5; TRBD1 matches at 7 bases. CDR3 length: 13 residues. V was clipped by 8 bases and J by 5 bases; unmatched bases: 6. Germline CDR1 and CDR2: MDHEN and SYDVKM. The CDR3: CASRLTGDQPQHF. The CDR3 coding sequence is TGTGCCAGCCGGTTAACAGGGGATCAGCCCCAGCATTTT. The full variable domain, with the rest looked up from reference TRBV28 and TRBJ1-5, is DVKVTQSSRYLVKRTGEKVFLECVQDMDHENMFWYRQDPGLGLRLIYFSYDVKMKEKGDIPEGYSVSREKKERFSLILESASTNQTSMYLCASRLTGDQPQHFGDGTRLSIL.